This T cell receptor beta chain is drawn from a study of shared clonotypes between healthy human individuals. Overall study findings and caveats: Of the naive CD4 clonotypes, about 5% were shared across a handful of donors.

As to this clone: No antigen is known for it.

TCRdb's copy holds only in-frame clones and misses some; the assay was immunoSEQ multiplex PCR. The repertoire consists of approximately 530,000 clones, with about 95% occurring once and the leading ten covering 0.055% to 0.075%. The sequenced material came from naive CD4+ T cells sorted from blood. The subset denotes: CD45RA+ positively selected. This clonotype was obtained from a woman in her 30s in good health.

The CDR3 DNA follows: TGCAGCGTTGAGGTAGGGACAGGGAACACTGAAGCTTTCTTT. It is translated as CSVEVGTGNTEAFF. This chain connects TRBV29-1 to TRBJ1-1; 8 bases map to TRBD1. With 3 bases clipped from V and 1 base from J, the junction kept 4 bases outside the gene matches. CDR1 SQVTM and CDR2 ANQGSEA come from the germline V gene. The CDR3 length is 14 residues.